The 19 T cell receptor beta chains listed next were all sequenced from one sample in a study of T cells in Graves' hyperthyroidism and ophthalmopathy. RNA transcripts gave rise to amplified TCR beta CDR3 regions. First-round RT-PCR targeting the TCR CDR3 was performed with the HTBI primer set. Each CDR3 protein gets one entry after TCRdb re-called the multiplex PCR reads with MiXCR. The sample records some 490,000 distinct CDR3 sequences, 22% being singletons. The sample comprised blood. The source of these receptors is a woman in her 70s with Graves' ophthalmopathy.

The V call is TRBV12-3 or TRBV12-4, the J call TRBJ2-1, with 7 bases that match TRBD2. The CDR3 consists of 18 residues. V was clipped by 5 bases and J by 3 bases; unmatched bases: 16. In DNA form, the CDR3 reads TGTGCCAGCAGTATCGGGACTAACGGGAGCATTCACTACAATGAGCAGTTCTTC. Translation gives CASSIGTNGSIHYNEQFF.

The rearrangement joins TRBV7-2 to TRBJ2-7; D is perhaps TRBD2 (5 bases). The V and J ends lost 8 bases and 2 bases respectively, with 16 bases between them. The V gene's germline CDR1 is SGHTA and CDR2 FQGNSA. This CDR3 has 14 residues. CDR3 sequence reads: CASGRRSRAYEQYF. The CDR3 bases are TGTGCCAGCGGAAGGAGGTCGAGAGCCTACGAGCAGTACTTC.

The V call is TRBV12-3 or TRBV12-4, the J call TRBJ2-7; TRBD2 aligns across 15 bases. The junction had 14 bases not matched to a gene; V was cut back by 4 bases and J by 4 bases. The CDR3 consists of 19 residues. CDR3 sequence: CASSSNIGLAGGRAYEQYF. CDR3 coding DNA: TGTGCCAGCAGTTCTAACATTGGACTAGCGGGAGGGAGGGCATACGAGCAGTACTTC.

In this sample, this clonotype turned up a few times. The genes are TRBV9 and TRBJ1-1; D perhaps matches TRBD1 (6 bases). V was pared by 4 bases and J by 10 bases, with 17 bases between. This CDR3 has 13 amino acids. The V gene's germline CDR1 is SGDLS and CDR2 YYNGEE. CDR3 DNA sequence: TGTGCCAGCAGCTTAAATTCAGGGGCGGTAGCTTTCTTT. Amino acid sequence: CASSLNSGAVAFF.

This clonotype has only a few counts. V and J are TRBV7-2 and TRBJ1-3, with 9 nucleotides matching TRBD1. Germline CDR1 reads SGHTA; CDR2 reads FQGNSA. The CDR3 runs 15 residues. V lost 0 bases and J lost 4; bases outside the gene matches: 1. Written as DNA, the CDR3 is TGTGCCAGCAGCTTAGCCGGGACAGGGGGAAACACCATATATTTT. It translates to CASSLAGTGGNTIYF.

This clonotype was recorded at least ten times. The V and J genes are TRBV3-1 and TRBJ2-2, with D perhaps given as TRBD1 or TRBD2 (5 bases each). This CDR3 has 15 residues. Germline CDR1 LGHDT, CDR2 YNNKEL (reference sequence). Trimming pared 1 base from V and 4 bases from J, leaving 10 bases between. The DNA of the CDR3 is TGTGCCAGCAGCCAAGTTGGGGGTACCACCGGGGAGCTGTTTTTT. Amino acid sequence: CASSQVGGTTGELFF.

This clonotype turned up a few times. The chain links TRBV4-2 to TRBJ1-4; possible D gene TRBD1, 6 bases. V lost 4 bases and J 8 bases, leaving 17 bases between the germline ends. There are 15 residues in the CDR3. Germline V lookup: CDR1 LGHNA, CDR2 YNFKEQ. As DNA, the CDR3 is TGTGCCAGCAGCCTAGCGAAGGGGGACATAGAAAAACTGTTTTTT. This codes for CASSLAKGDIEKLFF.

The J gene is TRBJ2-2, the V gene TRBV5-1; D uncertain. With 3 bases removed from V and 6 bases from J, the gap between germline ends came to 18 bases. Germline V gene sequence: CDR1 SGHRS, CDR2 YFSETQ. This CDR3 has 16 amino acids. CDR3 protein: CASSSEPYRYPGELFF. In nucleotides, the CDR3 is TGCGCCAGCAGCTCCGAACCATATCGTTACCCCGGGGAGCTGTTTTTT. The full variable domain, completed using reference TRBV5-1 and TRBJ2-2, is KAGVTQTPRYLIKTRGQQVTLSCSPISGHRSVSWYQQTPGQGLQFLFEYFSETQRNKGNFPGRFSGRQFSNSRSEMNVSTLELGDSALYLCASSSEPYRYPGELFFGEGSRLTVL.

This clonotype was counted a single time. The chain uses TRBV30 and TRBJ2-7, with D perhaps being TRBD1 or TRBD2 (5 bases each). V dropped 6 bases and J dropped 3 bases, with 15 bases sitting between them. The CDR3 is 13 amino acids. The germline gives CDR1 GTSNPN, CDR2 SVGIG (reference sequence). CDR3 protein: CACTVGDYYEQYF. DNA for the CDR3: TGTGCCTGCACTGTGGGGGATTACTACGAGCAGTACTTC.

This clonotype was counted at least ten times. The gene calls are TRBV20-1 and TRBJ2-1; perhaps D is TRBD1 or TRBD2 (6 bases each). This CDR3 comprises 15 residues. CDR1 is DFQATT and CDR2 is SNEGSKA in the germline V gene (reference sequence). The V gene lost 6 bases and the J gene lost 0 bases, with 15 bases spanning the gap. CDR3 in amino acids: CSARLGGGSYNEQFF. The CDR3 bases are TGCAGTGCGCGGCTAGGGGGAGGCTCCTACAATGAGCAGTTCTTC.

This clonotype was seen once. It may be a read error: a sequence one base away is much more abundant. This rearrangement joins TRBV2 to TRBJ2-3; 10 nucleotides match TRBD2. Germline assignment: CDR1 SNHLY and CDR2 FYNNEI. The CDR3 is 16 residues long. Germline trimming cut 8 bases from V and 5 bases from J; bases unmatched to any gene: 13. CDR3 DNA: TGTGCCAGCTCGCCCCAAACCGGGACTAGCGAAGATACGCAGTATTTT. It translates to CASSPQTGTSEDTQYF.

Ten or more counts support this clonotype. The genes are TRBV7-2 and TRBJ1-2, with 8 bases lining up with TRBD1. Per the germline V gene, CDR1 is SGHTA and CDR2 is FQGNSA. The V segment lost 5 bases and the J segment 5 bases; nucleotides outside the gene matches: 7. The CDR3 length is 14 residues. CDR3 sequence reads: CASSRQTGGYGYTF. As DNA, the CDR3 is TGTGCCAGCAGCCGCCAAACAGGGGGATATGGCTACACCTTC.

This clonotype was seen a handful of times. The CDR3 here is CASSRAEDEQYF. As DNA, the CDR3 is TGTGCCAGCAGTCGAGCGGAAGACGAGCAGTACTTC. The V and J genes are TRBV12-3 or TRBV12-4 and TRBJ2-7; possibly TRBD2 for D (5 bases). Trimming removed 5 bases at V and 5 bases at J, with 10 bases between. CDR3 size: 12 residues.

V is TRBV5-1 and J is TRBJ1-5; D is perhaps TRBD1 (5 bases). Germline CDR1 and CDR2: SGHRS and YFSETQ. V lost 4 bases, J lost 2 bases, and 19 bases lay in between. This CDR3 spans 17 amino acids. The CDR3: CASSPTPTASRNQPQHF. CDR3 sequence (DNA): TGCGCCAGCAGCCCGACTCCGACAGCTTCGCGCAATCAGCCCCAGCATTTT.

The chain joins TRBV10-3 to TRBJ2-1; 7 bases agree with TRBD1. V dropped 3 bases and J dropped 0; count of bases not matched to a gene: 2. This CDR3 has 15 residues. The germline V gene encodes CDR1 ENHRY and CDR2 SYGVKD. The CDR3 bases are TGTGCCATCAGTGAAGGGGACAGCTCCTACAATGAGCAGTTCTTC. This translates into CAISEGDSSYNEQFF.

This chain links TRBV9 with TRBJ2-3; 7 positions agree with TRBD2. V shed 2 bases, J shed 2 bases, and the junction held 5 bases outside the gene matches. The germline V gene encodes CDR1 SGDLS and CDR2 YYNGEE. The CDR3 has 15 residues. The CDR3 DNA is TGTGCCAGCAGCGTTATGAGCGGGGACACAGATACGCAGTATTTT. This gives the protein CASSVMSGDTDTQYF.

V and J are TRBV28 and TRBJ1-4; possible D gene TRBD1, 5 bases. From germline, CDR1 is MDHEN and CDR2 SYDVKM. The CDR3 loop spans 17 amino acids. V lost 1 base and J 8 bases, leaving 20 bases between the germline ends. CDR3 nucleotides: TGTGCCAGCAGTTTATCCGACAGCACCCCACTCCACGAAAAACTGTTTTTT. Translation gives CASSLSDSTPLHEKLFF. The full variable domain, rest sourced from reference TRBV28 and TRBJ1-4, is DVKVTQSSRYLVKRTGEKVFLECVQDMDHENMFWYRQDPGLGLRLIYFSYDVKMKEKGDIPEGYSVSREKKERFSLILESASTNQTSMYLCASSLSDSTPLHEKLFFGSGTQLSVL.

This clonotype was found once. One base away lies a much larger clone, so this may be a sequencing read error. The rearrangement joins TRBV6-2 or TRBV6-3 to TRBJ1-1; no firm D call. Trimming pared 2 bases from V and 5 bases from J, leaving 6 bases between. Per germline, CDR1 MNHEY and CDR2 SVGEGT. This CDR3 is 12 amino acids long. CDR3 nucleotides: TGTGCCAGCAGTTACGCGGAGACTGAAGCTTTCTTT. As protein: CASSYAETEAFF.

In this sample, this clonotype turned up many times. The chain links TRBV7-2 to TRBJ2-7, with D unresolved. The CDR3 covers 14 residues. Trimming took off 2 bases at V and 2 bases at J, with 10 bases between the two ends. Germline V gives CDR1 SGHTA, CDR2 FQGNSA. The CDR3 DNA sequence: TGTGCCAGCAGCTTACCTCTGGTCGCCTACGAGCAGTACTTC. Translated: CASSLPLVAYEQYF.